This T cell receptor (beta chain) was sequenced during a study of CD8+ T cells in alopecia areata (dated by TCRdb to 2016 to 2018). For the study in its entirety: The treated patients took part in an open-label pilot trial in which moderate-to-severe alopecia areata was treated with oral tofacitinib at 5 to 10 mg twice daily. Tofacitinib was administered for 6 to 18 months, and 6 months of follow-up off drug were then conducted to assess delayed response and recurrence. Disease severity in treated patients was measured with the SALT score, which quantifies the percentage of affected scalp surface area. To study T cell clonal expansion in alopecia areata, the researchers applied high-throughput TCRbeta sequencing to both the C3H/HeJ mouse model and human patients. Human TCRbeta sequencing covered scalp tissue and sorted CD4+ and CD8+ peripheral blood T cells from patchy and totalis/universalis alopecia areata patients and healthy controls. Tofacitinib-treated patients had biopsies at baseline and at 4 and 24 weeks of treatment, with a later scalp biopsy in several patients. Scalp clonality was compared among normal scalp (n=4), patchy alopecia areata scalp (n=8), and alopecia totalis/universalis scalp (n=8). RNA was extracted with the PAXgene miRNA kit for fixed scalp, the miRNeasy kit for PBMCs, and the RNeasy kit for mouse skin. TCRbeta CDR3 regions were amplified by immunoSEQ multiplex PCR using 35 Vbeta forward and 13 Jbeta reverse primers. What the work shows at the level of the full study, not this receptor alone: Shared TCR sequences between patients were less evident than in mice, which may be partly attributable to HLA diversity in the patient population. During tofacitinib treatment, many expanded lesional clones stuck around in both scalp and blood, and this persistence may partly explain why relapse happens after treatment is stopped. Unlike mouse skin, where gammadelta T cells dominate, normal human skin contains resident alphabeta T cells that get sequenced too, which complicates analysis of the scalp TCR repertoire. Because the treated cohort was small and had only one nonresponder, larger studies are needed to examine links between baseline CD8+ expansion and response. With tofacitinib, both scalp clonality and the number of expanded CD8+ clones among the top 100 scalp clones went down significantly. Compared with normal scalp, lesional scalp, particularly in alopecia totalis/universalis, had higher clonality and more expanded CD8+ clones, which suggests antigenic drive.

Interpreted using the paper, the time point label stands for: less than 30 weeks on oral tofacitinib. The treatment or condition label of this sample denotes: oral pan-JAK inhibitor, 5-10 mg twice daily. From alopecia areata patients, peripheral blood was collected along with lesional scalp punch biopsies. PBMCs were isolated by density centrifugation and stained for CD3, CD4 and CD8, after which CD4+ and CD8+ T cells were sorted on a FACSAria. In the case of this clone: No cognate antigen has been identified for it. No clone much larger than this one lies a single base away; base qualities are absent.

CDR1 and CDR2, per the germline V gene (reference sequence), are SEHNR and FQNEAQ. Trimming removed 1 base from V and 6 bases from J, leaving 7 bases between the germline ends. The CDR3 contains 12 residues, cysteine and phenylalanine counted. Of the read, only the CDR3 DNA is kept; its 36 bases are in frame from base 1. The library was generated by the immunoSEQ multiplex PCR assay. To provide template for TCR sequencing, every sample had RNA extracted and reverse transcribed into cDNA. SuperScript III was used to make first-strand cDNA, primed with a 2:1 mix of oligo-dT and random hexamers. Amplification bias was assessed with a synthetic immune receptor repertoire, and residual bias was removed computationally. On the study's bioinformatics: Raw reads were preprocessed to remove errors, and CDR3 was defined according to IMGT conventions as the region from the conserved cysteine to phenylalanine. Clonality was computed by normalizing Shannon entropy by log2 of the number of productive unique TCRs and subtracting the result from 1. Scalp TCRbeta sequences were cross-referenced with sorted blood CD4 and CD8 repertoires so that the CD4 or CD8 identity of scalp clones could be inferred. The clones in this table, taken by TCRdb from immuneACCESS, are in-frame only. Not every clone is retained; where verified, under half of the shortfall comes from an unresolved V gene, and the cause of the rest is unknown. V and J calls plus clone size are reproduced from that table; the DNA served to infer D and trimming. Recorded for this sample are roughly 110,000 clones; 56% of them occurred a single time. The top ten constitute about 3.3% of the sample.

The TCR was taken from a human donor with alopecia areata. Here the chain combines TRBV7-9 and TRBJ2-7; confidence is insufficient to name the D gene. Sequenced here: CD4+ T cells sorted from blood, sampled at week 24, from a patient treated with tofacitinib. The sequenced DNA is TGTGCCAGCAGCTTAGACGCCACCGAGCAGTACTTC. It encodes CASSLDATEQYF. Beyond the CDR3, the reference TRBV7-9 and TRBJ2-7 genes provide the residues; the full variable domain reads: DTGVSQNPRHKITKRGQNVTFRCDPISEHNRLYWYRQTLGQGPEFLTYFQNEAQLEKSRLLSDRFSAERPKGSFSTLEIQRTEQGDSAMYLCASSLDATEQYFGPGTRLTVT.